This TCR beta chain was identified during a study of OX40 agonist ivuxolimab in advanced cancers. Findings and caveats of the study: Certain nonresponders additionally had low normalized T-cell clonal expansion. The CD4+ and CD8+ T cells in the blood had expanded clonally by week 6 at 0.1 to 3.0 mg/kg.

Repertoires were generated with immunoSEQ multiplex PCR, while TCRdb's copy carries only in-frame clones and drops some. Of under 13,000 clones in the sample, more than 60% were seen once. Remarks on this clone: Its matching antigen is unknown.

Deletions cut 0 bases from V and 1 base from J, with 9 bases between. Germline V gene sequence: CDR1 GTSNPN, CDR2 SVGIG (reference sequence). CDR3 length: 14 residues. The TCR originated in an adult with an advanced solid tumor such as melanoma, head and neck, liver or kidney cancer. V is TRBV30 and J is TRBJ1-1; D not resolved. The sample consisted of CD4+ or CD8+ T cells sorted from blood, taken in a trial of the OX40 agonist ivuxolimab. The CDR3 nucleotides read TGTGCCTGGAGTGTGAACTCTGCGAACACTGAAGCTTTCTTT. This translates into CAWSVNSANTEAFF. Full variable domain (outside the CDR3, taken from reference TRBV30 and TRBJ1-1): SQTIHQWPATLVQPVGSPLSLECTVEGTSNPNLYWYRQAAGRGLQLLFYSVGIGQISSEVPQNLSASRPQDRQFILSSKKLLLSDSGFYLCAWSVNSANTEAFFGQGTRLTVV.